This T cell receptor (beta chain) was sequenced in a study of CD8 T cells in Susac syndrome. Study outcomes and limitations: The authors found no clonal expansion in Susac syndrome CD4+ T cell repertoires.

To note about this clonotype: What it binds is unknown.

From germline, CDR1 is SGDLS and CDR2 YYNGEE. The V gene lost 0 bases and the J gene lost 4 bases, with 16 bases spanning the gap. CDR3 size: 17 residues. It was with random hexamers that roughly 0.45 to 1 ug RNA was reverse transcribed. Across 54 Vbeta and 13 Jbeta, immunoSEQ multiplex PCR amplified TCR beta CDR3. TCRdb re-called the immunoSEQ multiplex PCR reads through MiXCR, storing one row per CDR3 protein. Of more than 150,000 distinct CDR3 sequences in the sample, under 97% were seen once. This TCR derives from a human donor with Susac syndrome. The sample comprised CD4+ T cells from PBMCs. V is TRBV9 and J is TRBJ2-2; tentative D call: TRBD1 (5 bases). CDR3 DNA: TGTGCCAGCAGCGTAGACCCAATCGGACACGTCACCGGGGAGCTGTTTTTT. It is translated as CASSVDPIGHVTGELFF.